These T cell receptor beta chains were read from a single sample in a study of blood T cell repertoires in COVID-19. TCRdb's table, derived via immunoSEQ multiplex PCR, lists solely in-frame clones and lacks some. The sample has 35,000 to 40,000 clones, about 82% seen once. Source material: peripheral blood. These receptors were obtained from a man aged 80 or over with active or convalescent COVID-19. The conserved cysteine and the conserved F or W are not part of the CDR3 here. Each record gives: J gene, V gene, CDR3 protein.

TRBJ1-5	TRBV24-1	ATSDSRGSGQPQH
TRBJ1-2	TRBV11-2	ASSFTGSRGGYT
TRBJ2-5	TRBV5-8	ASRPTGGAETQY
TRBJ1-5	TRBV19	ASIAGNSNQPQH
TRBJ1-5	TRBV19	ASSIVTGGNQPQH
TRBJ1-5	TRBV19	ASSPRGTGQPQH
TRBJ1-5	TRBV4-1	ASSPGELSNQPQH
TRBJ1-1	TRBV11-3	ASSLGTGNTEAF
TRBJ1-3	TRBV7-2	ASSPGGPGNTIY
TRBJ2-3	TRBV7-2	ASSLGGLAASTDTQY
TRBJ1-5	TRBV4-2	ASSQEGTGHQPQH
TRBJ2-7	TRBV5-4	ASSLRTGAGEQY
TRBJ1-4	TRBV20-1	SASMASGEKLF
TRBJ1-2	TRBV28	ASSLLTAGGYT
TRBJ2-7	TRBV11-1	ASSSDRVPYEQY
TRBJ2-1	TRBV2	ASSRTGGDRGEQF
TRBJ2-5	TRBV24-1	ATSESRSGETQY
TRBJ1-5	TRBV28	ASTPGLLPMVQPQH
TRBJ2-5	TRBV7-8	ASSLGLAAETQY
TRBJ2-1	TRBV2	ASGTALSYNEQF
TRBJ2-2	TRBV5-5	ASSGQLGNGELF
TRBJ1-1	TRBV6-5	ASSSRPGGGNTEAF
TRBJ2-5	TRBV6-6	ASSYPGQSSAQY
TRBJ2-7	TRBV19	ASSIPGTGDYEQY
TRBJ1-2	TRBV28	ASSFPSGSPGGYT
TRBJ2-7	TRBV5-5	ASSYLGNEQY
TRBJ1-1	TRBV10-3	AISRTGGNTEAF
TRBJ1-1	TRBV28	ASSLTANTEAF
TRBJ2-1	TRBV4-1	ASSQVPGGYNEQF
TRBJ2-6	TRBV6-5	ASGTRISGANVLT
TRBJ2-5	TRBV9	ASSSGAGVLETQY
TRBJ2-5	TRBV2	ASSPSLGGRGETQY
TRBJ1-4	TRBV7-9	ASSKGQGENEKLF
TRBJ2-2	TRBV11-2	ASSFGTGTGELF
TRBJ1-1	TRBV29-1	SVDNRDSSFEAF
TRBJ2-5	TRBV6-6	ASRPREMGETQY
TRBJ2-4	TRBV29-1	SVESWSGSKNIQY
TRBJ2-3	TRBV6-4	ASSDPGLGLDTQY
TRBJ1-1	TRBV5-1	ASSSTGGGITEAF
TRBJ2-7	TRBV29-1	SVKLGADSYEQY
TRBJ2-2	TRBV7-9	TTREVTGELF
TRBJ1-3	TRBV5-8	ASSFHNSGNTIY
TRBJ2-7	TRBV13	ASSGNSYEQY
TRBJ2-7	TRBV27	ASSSSGLARPYEQY
TRBJ2-1	TRBV19	ASSIRGSHNEQF
TRBJ1-1	TRBV6-6	ASSSLSGTEAF
TRBJ1-5	TRBV7-8	ASSFSGQAIGQPQH
TRBJ2-1	TRBV9	ASSASGSYNEQF
TRBJ2-1	TRBV7-2	ASSLRGHEQF
TRBJ1-5	TRBV6-6	ASSYSIQWQPQH
TRBJ2-7	TRBV12-3/TRBV12-4	ASSLRQPYEQY
TRBJ2-7	TRBV7-8	ASSLGGGYEQY
TRBJ1-6	TRBV7-9	ASTRDSHSPLH
TRBJ2-7	TRBV19	ASSTQRLGEQY
TRBJ1-5	TRBV7-8	ASSAGTGLNQPQH